The entry that follows covers one T cell receptor beta chain sequence. Trimming removed 0 bases from V and 0 bases from J, with 9 bases in between. Germline assignment: CDR1 LGHNA and CDR2 YSLEER. This CDR3 is 16 amino acids long. In the study's own analysis: By means of reference gene primer amplification, nucleated cell counts were estimated. Profiled with immunoSEQ multiplex PCR; TCRdb holds only in-frame clones, not every one. D and trimming were read from the DNA, whereas the V and J calls and clone size are those reported in that table. Of some 77,000 clones listed, roughly 83% were seen once; the top ten hold approximately 30%. The entry originates in a study of blood T cell repertoires in COVID-19. Study-wide context: Acute and convalescent COVID-19 specimens originated in the United States, Italy and Spain. PBMCs, B-cell-depleted T cells, or T cells were the source of the cDNA or gDNA that made up the material.

This receptor was obtained from a man between 65 and 85 years old with acute or convalescent COVID-19. Sequenced sample: peripheral blood. The chain links TRBV4-3 to TRBJ1-3; no clear D gene. DNA of the CDR3: TGCGCCAGCAGCCAAGAAGCCTCCCGCTCTGGAAACACCATATATTTT. It specifies CASSQEASRSGNTIYF.